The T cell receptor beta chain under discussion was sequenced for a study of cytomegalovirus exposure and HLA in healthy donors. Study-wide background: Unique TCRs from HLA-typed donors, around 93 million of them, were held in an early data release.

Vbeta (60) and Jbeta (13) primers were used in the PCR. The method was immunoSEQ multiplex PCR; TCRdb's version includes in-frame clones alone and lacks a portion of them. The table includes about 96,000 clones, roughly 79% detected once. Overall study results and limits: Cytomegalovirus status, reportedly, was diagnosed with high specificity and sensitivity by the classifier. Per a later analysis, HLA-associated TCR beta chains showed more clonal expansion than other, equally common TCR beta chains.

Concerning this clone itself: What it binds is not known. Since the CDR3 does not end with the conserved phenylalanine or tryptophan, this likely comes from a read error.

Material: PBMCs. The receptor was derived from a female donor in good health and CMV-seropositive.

CDR3 protein: CASSLEGSGNTIYS. DNA for the CDR3: TGTGCCAGCAGCTTAGAGGGGTCTGGAAACACCATATATTCT. This chain connects TRBV7-8 to TRBJ1-3; D is possibly TRBD1 (5 bases). V was trimmed by 1 base and J by 1 base, leaving 5 bases between them. The CDR3 spans 14 residues. Germline CDR1 SGHVS, CDR2 FQNEAQ.